Below, 7 T cell receptor beta chains from the same sample are listed, as sequenced in a study of response to subunit inactivated influenza vaccine. TCRdb reprocessed the RT-PCR reads with MiXCR, giving one entry per CDR3 protein. Of roughly 500,000 distinct CDR3 sequences in the sample, roughly 23% were seen once. These data were also filed under a second study, of T cells expressing NK-cell markers. That paper adds: The TCR beta cDNA came from 5'RACE template switching with UMIs.

This specimen was CD4+ T cells sorted from PBMCs, taken 11 to 12 days after vaccination. These receptors all stem from a man over 45 who received an inactivated influenza vaccine.

Comments on this clonotype: This may come from a read error, since a much larger clone is one base off. The chain carries TRBV3-1 and TRBJ1-1, with D unresolved. The V end was cut by 5 bases, the J end by 0 bases, with 7 bases between. CDR1 LGHDT and CDR2 YNNKEL come from the germline V gene (reference sequence). The CDR3 sequence is 13 residues long. The CDR3 DNA is TGTGCCAGCAGCTCCGTCCTGAACACTGAAGCTTTCTTT. Translating gives CASSSVLNTEAFF.

This clonotype has at least ten counts. The rearrangement links TRBV4-1 to TRBJ2-5, with a weak D call TRBD2 (5 bases). Germline lookup yields CDR1 MGHRA and CDR2 YSYEKL. The CDR3 is 13 amino acids. V lost 5 bases, J lost 4 bases, and 11 bases lay in between. For the CDR3, the DNA is TGCGCCAGCAGCGACCGGGAAGGAGAGACCCAGTACTTC. Encoded protein: CASSDREGETQYF.

The J gene is TRBJ1-3, the V gene TRBV7-9; weak D call: TRBD1 (5 bases). The CDR3 totals 13 residues. V lost 6 bases and J 2 bases, leaving 8 bases between the germline ends. Germline V gives CDR1 SEHNR, CDR2 FQNEAQ (reference sequence). As DNA, the CDR3 is TGTGCCAGCAGAGAGGGGACTGGAAACACCATATATTTT. This translates into CASREGTGNTIYF.

V usage is TRBV5-1 and J usage is TRBJ2-6; D is unresolved. Germline V CDR1 and CDR2: SGHRS, YFSETQ. V lost 0 bases, J lost 0 bases, and 7 bases lay in between. The CDR3 runs 16 residues. The CDR3 nucleotides read TGCGCCAGCAGCTTGGGGGTTAACTCTGGGGCCAACGTCCTGACTTTC. Translating it yields CASSLGVNSGANVLTF.

As for this clonotype: At one end, the junction sequence differs from germline, possibly due to a read error. J is TRBJ1-2 and V is TRBV10-3; the match to TRBD1 covers 8 bases. This CDR3 is built from 19 residues. The germline gives CDR1 ENHRY, CDR2 SYGVKD. Here the CDR3 reads CAISERGDGQGVPNYGYTF. The CDR3 DNA follows: TGTGCCATCAGTGAGCGGGGCGACGGACAGGGTGTGCCTAATTATGGCTACACCTTC.

This clonotype was found a few times. The CDR3 reads CASRQPGLSTDTQYF. In nucleotides, the CDR3 is TGTGCCAGCAGGCAACCGGGACTTAGCACAGATACGCAGTATTTT. The chain links TRBV7-9 to TRBJ2-3; a weak D match, TRBD2 (6 bases). V was shortened by 6 bases and J by 0 bases, with 13 bases between the two germline ends. CDR1 is SEHNR and CDR2 is FQNEAQ in the germline V gene (reference sequence). This CDR3 comprises 15 residues.

The table lists this clonotype with a count of one. V gene TRBV5-1 combines with J gene TRBJ2-5, with 7 nucleotides matching TRBD2. The CDR3 has 14 residues. The ends lost 3 bases at V and 0 bases at J; junction bases unmatched: 2. The V gene's germline CDR1 is SGHRS and CDR2 YFSETQ. The CDR3 spells CASSWEGHQETQYF. The CDR3 bases are TGCGCCAGCAGCTGGGAGGGACACCAAGAGACCCAGTACTTC.